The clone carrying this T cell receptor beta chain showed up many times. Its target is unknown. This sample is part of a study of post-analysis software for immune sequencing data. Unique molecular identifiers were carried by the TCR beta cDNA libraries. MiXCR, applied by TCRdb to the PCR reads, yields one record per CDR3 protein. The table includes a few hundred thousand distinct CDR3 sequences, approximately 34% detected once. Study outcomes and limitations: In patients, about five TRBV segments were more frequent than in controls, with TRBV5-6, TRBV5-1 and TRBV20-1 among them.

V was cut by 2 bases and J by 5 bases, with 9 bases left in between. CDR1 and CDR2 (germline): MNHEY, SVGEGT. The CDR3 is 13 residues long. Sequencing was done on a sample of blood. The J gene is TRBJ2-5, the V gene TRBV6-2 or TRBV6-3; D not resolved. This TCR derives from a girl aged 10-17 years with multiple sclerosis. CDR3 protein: CASSYQVVETQYF. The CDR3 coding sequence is TGTGCCAGCAGTTACCAGGTCGTGGAGACCCAGTACTTC.